This T cell receptor beta chain was sequenced in a study of T cell changes during pregnancy in multiple sclerosis. V lost 2 bases to trimming and J lost 5 bases, with 11 bases between them. The germline CDR1 and CDR2 sequences are SGHNT and YYREEE (reference sequence). The CDR3 runs to 13 residues. Repertoires were generated with immunoSEQ multiplex PCR, while TCRdb's copy carries only in-frame clones and drops some. The data hold some 73,000 clones, with 92% observed a single time. The sample was peripheral blood, taken in the third trimester of pregnancy. The chain has TRBV5-4 and TRBJ2-7, with D perhaps matching TRBD2 (6 bases). This receptor was identified in a female donor in good health, enrolled as a control in a pregnancy study. CDR3 nucleotides: TGTGCCAGCAGCTTCGCGGGGTTCCACGAGCAGTACTTC. This encodes CASSFAGFHEQYF. The full variable domain, with the rest looked up from reference TRBV5-4 and TRBJ2-7, is ETGVTQSPTHLIKTRGQQVTLRCSSQSGHNTVSWYQQALGQGPQFIFQYYREEENGRGNFPPRFSGLQFPNYSSELNVNALELDDSALYLCASSFAGFHEQYFGPGTRLTVT.